This passage covers 14 T cell receptor beta chains from one sample sequenced in a study of OX40 agonist ivuxolimab in advanced cancers. TCRdb keeps only in-frame clones here, not all; method: immunoSEQ multiplex PCR. The table lists some 52,000 clones, 94% of them singletons. Specimen: CD4+ or CD8+ T cells sorted from blood, collected in a trial of the OX40 agonist ivuxolimab. The receptors come from an adult with an advanced solid tumor such as melanoma, head and neck, liver or kidney cancer.

V gene TRBV7-2 combines with J gene TRBJ1-4; D remains unclear. The germline V and J ends were trimmed by 4 bases and 3 bases, with 18 bases remaining between them. Germline V gives CDR1 SGHTA, CDR2 FQGNSA. The CDR3 consists of 17 residues. CDR3 sequence: CASSSLQGLRANEKLFF. The CDR3, as DNA: TGTGCCAGCAGCTCGTTACAAGGTTTGAGAGCTAATGAAAAACTGTTTTTT.

This chain links TRBV19 with TRBJ2-1, with 7 bases that match TRBD2. Germline-derived CDR1 and CDR2 are LNHDA and SQIVND (reference sequence). CDR3 size: 11 residues. CDR3 in amino acids: CATWGGNEQFF. The CDR3 region has the DNA TGTGCAACTTGGGGGGGCAATGAGCAGTTCTTC.

The V gene is TRBV27, the J gene TRBJ2-2, with D tentatively TRBD2 (6 bases). V was shortened by 6 bases and J by 2 bases, with 13 bases between the two germline ends. The CDR3 covers 15 residues. Germline-derived CDR1 and CDR2 are MNHEY and SMNVEV (reference sequence). In DNA, the CDR3 is TGTGCCAGCAGCTCCTCGGGACTCAACACCGGGGAGCTGTTTTTT. Translation gives CASSSSGLNTGELFF.

The chain joins TRBV14 to TRBJ2-3, with D perhaps matching TRBD2 (5 bases). Trimming took 4 bases from V and 1 from J, leaving 21 bases between them. Germline V lookup: CDR1 SGHDN, CDR2 FVKESK. The length of the CDR3 is 18 residues. CDR3 nucleotide sequence: TGTGCCAGCAGCCCTCATGGGCCTTATCAGCGGCGCACAGATACGCAGTATTTT. The encoded protein is CASSPHGPYQRRTDTQYF.

J is TRBJ1-2 and V is TRBV29-1; D gene uncertain. CDR1 is SQVTM, CDR2 ANQGSEA, per germline. The ends were cut back, 6 bases at V and 6 bases at J, with 14 bases in the middle. The CDR3 totals 12 residues. This CDR3 is CSVPTFMDGYTF. Here the CDR3 DNA reads TGCAGCGTCCCGACATTTATGGATGGCTACACCTTC.

The chain is built from TRBV4-1 and TRBJ2-7; 9 nucleotides align to TRBD1. V gave up 4 bases and J gave up 6 bases; unmatched junction bases: 7. Germline loops: CDR1 MGHRA, CDR2 YSYEKL. This CDR3 has 14 amino acids. CDR3 coding DNA: TGCGCCAGCAGCCCCGGGACAGGGCTCGGCGAGCAGTACTTC. It translates to CASSPGTGLGEQYF.

The V call is TRBV4-1, the J call TRBJ2-1; D is undetermined. In germline, CDR1 is MGHRA, CDR2 YSYEKL. The CDR3 runs to 15 residues. V lost 0 bases to trimming and J lost 9 bases, with 15 bases between them. The CDR3 nucleotides read TGCGCCAGCAGCCAAGATAGAAGGTGGTTGACTGAGCAGTTCTTC. Encoded protein: CASSQDRRWLTEQFF.

CDR3: CASSVIGGTGELFF. The CDR3, as DNA: TGTGCCAGCAGCGTAATTGGCGGCACCGGGGAGCTGTTTTTT. V is TRBV9 and J is TRBJ2-2; D ambiguous. V was pared by 1 base and J by 4 bases, with 8 bases between. This CDR3 contains 14 residues. Germline V gene sequence: CDR1 SGDLS, CDR2 YYNGEE.

The rearrangement uses TRBV6-5 and TRBJ1-1, with a tentative D call TRBD1 (5 bases). The V end lost 5 bases, the J end lost 4 bases, and 14 bases lay between the germline ends. The CDR3 covers 14 residues. CDR1 MNHEY and CDR2 SVGAGI come from the germline V gene. CDR3 DNA sequence: TGTGCCAGCAGTAGATTCAGGGATGGCACTGAAGCTTTCTTT. Translation: CASSRFRDGTEAFF.

V and J are TRBV6-5 and TRBJ2-3; D is unresolved. CDR1 MNHEY and CDR2 SVGAGI come from the germline V gene. Trimming pared 5 bases from V and 0 bases from J, leaving 9 bases between. This CDR3 is built from 14 residues. The CDR3 nucleotides are TGTGCCAGCAGTGTCTGGAAGAGCACAGATACGCAGTATTTT. It translates to CASSVWKSTDTQYF.

CDR3 sequence reads: CASTPYVGVGTDTQYF. CDR3 DNA: TGTGCCAGCACCCCTTATGTGGGAGTGGGAACAGATACGCAGTATTTT. The chain couples TRBV11-2 to TRBJ2-3, with a weak D call TRBD2 (5 bases). The CDR3 sequence is 16 residues long. CDR1 is SGHAT, CDR2 FQNNGV, per germline. V was clipped by 7 bases and J by 3 bases, with 20 bases between them.

The chain employs TRBV15 and TRBJ2-7; 7 bases align to TRBD1. This CDR3 is 17 amino acids long. In germline, CDR1 is LNHNV, CDR2 YYDKDF (reference sequence). V was clipped by 3 bases and J by 1 base; unmatched bases: 12. The CDR3 DNA is TGTGCCACCAGCAGCGCAAACCTAGGGGGCCTTTCCTACGAGCAGTACTTC. Its translation: CATSSANLGGLSYEQYF. The variable domain in full, with the rest retrieved from reference TRBV15 and TRBJ2-7, is DAMVIQNPRYQVTQFGKPVTLSCSQTLNHNVMYWYQQKSSQAPKLLFHYYDKDFNNEADTPDNFQSRRPNTSFCFLDIRSPGLGDTAMYLCATSSANLGGLSYEQYFGPGTRLTVT.

The rearrangement links TRBV6-5 to TRBJ2-1, with D perhaps TRBD2 (6 bases). Trimming left V 6 bases short and J 3 bases short, with 9 bases between. This CDR3 region has 13 residues. Germline assignment: CDR1 MNHEY and CDR2 SVGAGI. The CDR3 sequence is CASRSGRYNEQFF. The DNA of the CDR3 is TGTGCCAGCAGAAGCGGGCGCTACAATGAGCAGTTCTTC.

The V call is TRBV7-9, the J call TRBJ2-7; 9 bases match TRBD1. J gave up 2 bases and V 4 bases, and 6 bases lay outside the gene matches. The CDR3 extends over 15 amino acids. Germline values: CDR1 SEHNR, CDR2 FQNEAQ (reference sequence). The CDR3 DNA reads as TGTGCCAGCAGCTCGGAGGGACAGGGTACCTACGAGCAGTACTTC. It specifies CASSSEGQGTYEQYF. Looking up the rest from reference TRBV7-9 and TRBJ2-7 gives the full variable domain: DTGVSQNPRHKITKRGQNVTFRCDPISEHNRLYWYRQTLGQGPEFLTYFQNEAQLEKSRLLSDRFSAERPKGSFSTLEIQRTEQGDSAMYLCASSSEGQGTYEQYFGPGTRLTVT.